This T cell receptor beta chain was retrieved from a study of cytomegalovirus exposure and HLA in healthy donors (dated by TCRdb to 2016 to 2017). General notes on the study: A later analysis indicated that the 110 or so validation repertoires were generated on the platform also employed for the 650 to 850 repertoires of the first cohort. Besides the first cohort of 666 subjects, a separate validation cohort made up of around 120 different subjects was used. The study aimed to test whether signatures of past pathogen exposure could be identified by cataloging public T cell receptors. To predict cytomegalovirus infection status, the study combined high-throughput TCR immunosequencing, statistical association of individual TCRs with disease status, and machine learning. What the authors observed across the whole study: Most TCR sequences were observed very rarely across donors, whereas some public TCRs were present in many individuals. Subsequent analysis determined that TCRs grouped into clusters in the first cohort also showed a tendency toward co-occurrence across the approximately 110 validation repertoires, and roughly 95% of cluster scores exceeded 0. According to the authors, the approach could potentially be generalized to other disease states and immunological phenotypes. A few of the identified cytomegalovirus-associated TCR beta chains were confirmed in vitro to be specific for cytomegalovirus antigens. All 120 or so repertoires were used to score co-occurrence in the validation cohort in a later analysis, because that analysis had no HLA typing for the cohort. The classifier was reported to diagnose cytomegalovirus status with high specificity and sensitivity in both the original cohort and the validation cohort. The study gave a list of some 150 TCR beta chains associated with cytomegalovirus.

The donors were included in the validation cohort of 90 to 150 subjects, a group kept apart from the roughly 700-subject first cohort. Libraries came from the immunoSEQ multiplex PCR assay. The study's processing was this. A statistical classification framework was built for diagnosing cytomegalovirus status from the catalog of TCR beta chain sequences. TCRdb retrieved this table from immuneACCESS and kept in-frame rearrangements only. Not all clones are present; in checked studies, unresolved V genes account for under half, and no reason is known for the remainder. V and J calls and clone size are those listed in that table; D and trimming were worked out from the DNA. The sample yields 150,000 or so clones; 80% to 85% were counted once. The leading ten clones occupy about 9.4% of the sample. As regards this clone: No antigen is known for it. Per-base qualities were not stored, and no clone one base away is much larger.

CDR1 and CDR2 (LNHDA, SQIVND) derive from the germline V gene (reference sequence). V gives up 7 bases and J gives up 2 bases, and the segment between their germline ends measures 8 bases. The CDR3 spans 12 residues, from the cysteine through the phenylalanine. CDR3 DNA is the only sequence kept; it has 36 bases, read in frame from the first base. Sequencing input: PBMCs. The receptor comes from a man aged 25-40 years in good health and CMV-seropositive. This chain joins TRBV19 to TRBJ1-2; TRBD1 is a weak D gene call, 5 bases matching. Here the CDR3 is given as CASNGQNYGYTF. The nucleotides read TGTGCCAGTAACGGACAAAACTATGGCTACACCTTC.